Each of the 25 T cell receptor beta chains below was sequenced from the same sample in a study of blood T cell repertoires in COVID-19. Sequencing was performed with immunoSEQ multiplex PCR; in TCRdb, only in-frame clones are kept and a portion is missing. Of about 350,000 clones listed, around nine tenths are singletons. The specimen was PBMCs or T cells enriched from blood (not recorded which). Receptors were obtained from a woman aged 25 to 39 who had been exposed to COVID-19.

The rearrangement joins TRBV7-2 to TRBJ1-1; tentative D call: TRBD1 (5 bases). CDR1 and CDR2 from the germline V gene are SGHTA and FQGNSA. This CDR3 is 13 amino acids long. The ends were cut back, 6 bases at V and 1 base at J, with 9 bases in the middle. CDR3 in amino acids: CASRPGQNTEAFF. The CDR3 DNA reads TGTGCCAGCAGACCCGGACAGAACACTGAAGCTTTCTTT.

The gene calls are TRBV30 and TRBJ1-2; 8 bases agree with TRBD1. This CDR3 spans 13 amino acids. Trimming removed 4 bases from V and 8 bases from J; junction bases left unmatched: 9. Germline assignment: CDR1 GTSNPN and CDR2 SVGIG (reference sequence). CDR3 in DNA: TGTGCCTGGACGACAGGGGTCCCTGGAGGCTACACCTTC. This translates into CAWTTGVPGGYTF.

The rearrangement uses TRBV19 and TRBJ1-5; TRBD1 matches 7 bases. With V trimmed by 10 bases and J by 0 bases, 9 bases remained unmatched. The germline V gene encodes CDR1 LNHDA and CDR2 SQIVND (reference sequence). The CDR3 totals 15 residues. The CDR3 region has the DNA TGTGCCACCCGGGACAGCCCTTATAGCAATCAGCCCCAGCATTTT. As protein: CATRDSPYSNQPQHF.

This clone was counted once. The chain couples TRBV27 to TRBJ2-7; 9 bases are a match to TRBD2. The J segment lost 2 bases and the V segment lost 3 bases, leaving 5 bases of the junction unmatched. CDR3 length equals 15 residues. Germline CDR1 reads MNHEY; CDR2 reads SMNVEV (reference sequence). This chain's CDR3 is CASSFGGREPYEQYF. DNA of the CDR3: TGTGCCAGCAGTTTTGGCGGGAGGGAACCCTACGAGCAGTACTTC.

This rearrangement joins TRBV6-6 to TRBJ1-6; no reliable D call. Trimming left V 0 bases short and J 8 bases short, with 14 bases between. From germline, CDR1 is MNHNY and CDR2 SVGAGI (reference sequence). The CDR3 spans 16 residues. Here the CDR3 reads CASSYSTSGEYSPLHF. The CDR3 DNA sequence: TGTGCCAGCAGTTACTCGACTTCTGGGGAGTATTCACCCCTCCACTTT.

The chain recombines TRBV21-1 with TRBJ1-6; no check of the table's D call, TRBD1, against the DNA was made. TRBV21-1 is assigned pseudogene status. The CDR3 length is 14 residues. CDR3 in amino acids: CASSSTGYRSPLHF. The CDR3 DNA reads TGTGCCAGCAGCAGTACAGGGTACAGGTCACCCCTCCACTTT.

The chain uses TRBV19 and TRBJ1-1; D might be TRBD1 (5 bases). Germline-derived CDR1 and CDR2 are LNHDA and SQIVND (reference sequence). CDR3 length: 16 residues. Between the trimmed V and J ends, which lost 3 bases and 4 bases, there was a span of 18 bases. Here the CDR3 reads CASSIPRGLGGTEAFF. For the CDR3, the DNA is TGTGCCAGTAGTATCCCTCGGGGGTTGGGAGGCACTGAAGCTTTCTTT.

This chain uses TRBV19 with TRBJ1-4; possible D gene TRBD1, 6 bases. The CDR3 totals 14 residues. Germline CDR1 reads LNHDA; CDR2 reads SQIVND (reference sequence). With 7 bases removed from V and 5 bases from J, the gap between germline ends came to 14 bases. The DNA for the CDR3 is TGTGCCAGTACTAGGACAGTCCAAAATGAAAAACTGTTTTTT. The encoded protein is CASTRTVQNEKLFF.

The chain employs TRBV15 and TRBJ2-1; 12 positions match TRBD2. CDR1 is LNHNV and CDR2 is YYDKDF in the germline V gene (reference sequence). The CDR3 covers 17 residues. The V and J ends lost 2 bases and 6 bases, in that order; junction bases with no gene match: 8. CDR3 region: CATSRPNLAGGLNEQFF. In nucleotides, the CDR3 is TGTGCCACCAGCAGACCGAACCTAGCGGGAGGGCTCAATGAGCAGTTCTTC.

The chain has TRBV29-1 and TRBJ2-1; 9 bases align to TRBD1. J lost 12 bases, V lost 2 bases, and 8 bases had no gene match. CDR3 size: 13 residues. Germline V gives CDR1 SQVTM, CDR2 ANQGSEA. The CDR3 nucleotides are TGCAGCGTTGAACCACAGGGGGCGTTCGTGCAGTTCTTC. This encodes CSVEPQGAFVQFF.

The V call is TRBV28, the J call TRBJ2-2, with a possible D match to TRBD1 (5 bases). CDR1 and CDR2 from the germline V gene are MDHEN and SYDVKM. The CDR3 extends over 14 amino acids. V was pared by 3 bases and J by 8 bases, with 13 bases between. CDR3 residues: CASSLVTGIGELFF. In DNA form, the CDR3 reads TGTGCCAGCAGTTTGGTAACAGGAATTGGGGAGCTGTTTTTT.

This clone turned up a few times. This sample includes further DNA sequences coding for the same CDR3. V and J are TRBV18 and TRBJ2-3; D unresolved. In germline, CDR1 is KGHSH, CDR2 LQKENI. The CDR3 runs to 16 residues. The ends were cut back, 2 bases at V and 0 bases at J, with 12 bases in the middle. CDR3 loop: CASSPYSLSSTDTQYF. The DNA for the CDR3 is TGTGCCAGCTCACCATATTCTCTCTCTAGCACAGATACGCAGTATTTT. The complete variable domain, with remaining parts taken from reference TRBV18 and TRBJ2-3, reads NAGVMQNPRHLVRRRGQEARLRCSPMKGHSHVYWYRQLPEEGLKFMVYLQKENIIDESGMPKERFSAEFPKEGPSILRIQQVVRGDSAAYFCASSPYSLSSTDTQYFGPGTRLTVL.

The gene calls are TRBV6-6 and TRBJ2-7; tentatively, D is TRBD1 (6 bases). The CDR3 length is 12 residues. Trimming left V 6 bases short and J 4 bases short, with 10 bases between. Germline assignment: CDR1 MNHNY and CDR2 SVGAGI (reference sequence). The DNA for the CDR3 is TGTGCCAGCAGCGAACAGGGTTACGAGCAGTACTTC. Its translation is CASSEQGYEQYF.

V usage is TRBV6-5 and J usage is TRBJ1-4; 8 bases match TRBD1. The junction had 7 bases not matched to a gene; V was cut back by 6 bases and J by 7 bases. Germline CDR1 and CDR2: MNHEY and SVGAGI. CDR3 length: 14 amino acids. CDR3 loop: CASRNTGGSEKLFF. The CDR3 DNA is TGTGCCAGCAGAAATACAGGGGGAAGTGAAAAACTGTTTTTT.

The rearrangement joins TRBV5-1 to TRBJ2-7; tentative D call: TRBD1 (6 bases). The ends were cut back, 0 bases at V and 4 bases at J, with 11 bases in the middle. Germline V gene data show CDR1 as SGHRS and CDR2 as YFSETQ. There are 14 residues in the CDR3. The CDR3 loop is CASSLGDTRYEQYF. CDR3 in DNA: TGCGCCAGCAGCTTGGGGGACACAAGATACGAGCAGTACTTC.

The count of this clone is one. This rearrangement joins TRBV28 to TRBJ1-2; TRBD1 agrees at 8 bases. Germline CDR1 is MDHEN and CDR2 is SYDVKM. V shed 6 bases and J 5 bases; nucleotides not matched to a gene: 11. The CDR3 sequence is 15 residues long. The CDR3 protein is CASSMNRGIRYGYTF. CDR3 DNA sequence: TGTGCCAGCAGCATGAACAGGGGGATAAGGTATGGCTACACCTTC.

This sequence joins TRBV28 and TRBJ2-4; 10 bases match TRBD1. This CDR3 contains 18 residues. Germline CDR1 and CDR2: MDHEN and SYDVKM. After removal of 3 bases from V and 1 base from J, the junction contained 9 bases not matched to a gene. CDR3 coding DNA: TGTGCCAGCAGTTTCAGGACAGGGGGGTCTGGGGCCAAAAACATTCAGTACTTC. Translation: CASSFRTGGSGAKNIQYF.

CDR3 sequence: CASSSQTSGPYHGNIQYF. DNA for the CDR3: TGTGCCAGCAGCTCACAGACTAGCGGGCCCTATCACGGAAACATTCAGTACTTC. This chain joins TRBV5-4 and TRBJ2-4, with 10 positions matching TRBD2. The CDR3 runs to 18 residues. CDR1 is SGHNT, CDR2 YYREEE, per germline (reference sequence). V dropped 3 bases and J dropped 6; count of bases not matched to a gene: 15.

Only one count was recorded for this clone. The chain carries TRBV4-1 and TRBJ2-7; D might be TRBD1 (5 bases). Germline loops: CDR1 MGHRA, CDR2 YSYEKL. The V and J ends lost 0 bases and 5 bases respectively, with 17 bases between them. This CDR3 has 16 amino acids. CDR3 sequence (DNA): TGCGCCAGCAGCCAAGAAGTCGGCACAGGCGGCAACGAGCAGTACTTC. Translation: CASSQEVGTGGNEQYF.

This clone was counted only a few times. The chain links TRBV4-2 to TRBJ2-7; tentatively, D is TRBD2 (5 bases). V was trimmed by 4 bases and J by 2 bases, leaving 18 bases between them. This CDR3 region has 16 residues. CDR1 and CDR2 (germline): LGHNA, YNFKEQ. The CDR3 is CASSPVGVGVPYEQYF. The CDR3 coding sequence is TGTGCCAGCAGCCCAGTTGGTGTGGGAGTTCCCTACGAGCAGTACTTC.

This sequence joins TRBV6-5 and TRBJ1-2, with 11 positions matching TRBD1. V gave up 6 bases and J gave up 8 bases; unmatched junction bases: 5. This CDR3 comprises 13 residues. CDR1 is MNHEY, CDR2 SVGAGI, per germline. The chain's CDR3 is CASREDRGHGYTF. The CDR3 DNA is TGTGCCAGCAGAGAGGACAGGGGGCACGGCTACACCTTC.

This clone was seen only a few times. The gene calls are TRBV3-1 (or the pseudogene TRBV3-2) and TRBJ2-1; 7 bases map to TRBD2. The ends lost 3 bases at V and 5 bases at J; junction bases unmatched: 19. Germline V CDR1 and CDR2: LGHDT, YNNKEL (reference sequence). This CDR3 comprises 19 residues. The CDR3 reads CASSQGGPGPLVQNNEQFF. CDR3 in DNA: TGTGCCAGCAGCCAGGGAGGGCCGGGCCCGCTAGTCCAGAACAATGAGCAGTTCTTC.

The chain has TRBV18 and TRBJ2-5; 8 bases map to TRBD2. The CDR3 runs 15 residues. J lost 2 bases, V lost 1 base, and 3 bases had no gene match. Germline-derived CDR1 and CDR2 are KGHSH and LQKENI. In DNA, the CDR3 is TGTGCCAGCTCACCACGTGGGACTAGTCAAGAGACCCAGTACTTC. Protein product: CASSPRGTSQETQYF.

This chain links TRBV10-3 with TRBJ2-7, with D tentatively TRBD1 (5 bases). Germline CDR1 reads ENHRY; CDR2 reads SYGVKD. The CDR3 sequence is 13 residues long. Deletions cut 6 bases from V and 2 bases from J, with 11 bases between. CDR3 sequence (DNA): TGTGCCATCAGAACGACAGCTACCTACGAGCAGTACTTC. This codes for CAIRTTATYEQYF.

The chain uses TRBV6-2 or TRBV6-3 and TRBJ2-2; a possible D gene is TRBD2 (7 bases). The germline V gene encodes CDR1 MNHEY and CDR2 SVGEGT. The CDR3 spans 15 residues. V dropped 6 bases and J dropped 5 bases, with 16 bases sitting between them. The CDR3 is CASSSRGALTGELFF. CDR3 DNA: TGTGCCAGCAGCTCCCGGGGGGCTCTGACCGGGGAGCTGTTTTTT.